A single sample is the source of the 8 T cell receptor beta chains below, sequenced in a study of T cell changes during pregnancy in multiple sclerosis. Clones were sequenced by immunoSEQ multiplex PCR, and TCRdb holds only the in-frame ones, with some missing. The sample gives 40,000 to 55,000 clones, about nine tenths of which show up once; 0.2% to 0.3% is in the top ten. The material sequenced was CD4+ T cells from peripheral blood mononuclear cells, taken in the second trimester of pregnancy. Receptor source: a female donor with multiple sclerosis, enrolled in a pregnancy study.

The chain uses TRBV6-1 and TRBJ1-1, with a tentative D call TRBD1 (5 bases). There are 14 residues in the CDR3. The germline CDR1 and CDR2 sequences are MNHNS and SASEGT. Trimming removed 7 bases from V and 5 bases from J, with 17 bases in between. This CDR3 is CASMSSFRGTEAFF. The CDR3 DNA reads as TGTGCCAGCATGAGCAGCTTCCGGGGGACTGAAGCTTTCTTT.

This clone appeared once. The rearrangement uses TRBV4-1 and TRBJ2-5; D gene ambiguous. The CDR3 totals 13 residues. Trimming cost V 1 base and J 7 bases, with 10 bases left between them. Per the germline V gene, CDR1 is MGHRA and CDR2 is YSYEKL. The CDR3 reads CASSQVYGWTQYF. The CDR3 coding sequence is TGCGCCAGCAGCCAAGTTTACGGTTGGACCCAGTACTTC.

The chain employs TRBV2 and TRBJ1-2; no clear D. From germline, CDR1 is SNHLY and CDR2 FYNNEI. The CDR3 has 13 residues. Trimming cost V 9 bases and J 8 bases, with 19 bases left between them. CDR3 coding DNA: TGTGCCAGTACTCCCCCGCGGGTGGCGGGCTACACCTTC. As protein: CASTPPRVAGYTF.

This chain uses TRBV6-6 with TRBJ1-5; D is possibly TRBD1 (6 bases). Germline CDR1 and CDR2: MNHNY and SVGAGI (reference sequence). Trimming left V 8 bases short and J 4 bases short, with 18 bases between. The CDR3 runs 15 residues. The CDR3 is CASGGISTYNQPQHF. The CDR3 bases are TGTGCCAGCGGGGGCATATCGACTTATAATCAGCCCCAGCATTTT.

J is TRBJ1-1 and V is TRBV5-3, with D uncertain. TRBV5-3 is classed as an ORF, of uncertain function. The CDR3 has 14 residues. V lost 5 bases to trimming and J lost 11 bases, with 22 bases between them. In DNA, the CDR3 is TGTGCCAGAAGACTGGCGTCGTATAACGGGATGGCTTTCTTT. Translated: CARRLASYNGMAFF.

The V gene is TRBV7-8, the J gene TRBJ2-3, with TRBD1 identical over 9 bases. This CDR3 has 16 residues. J lost 6 bases, V lost 5 bases, and 12 bases had no gene match. Germline V lookup: CDR1 SGHVS, CDR2 FQNEAQ. CDR3 bases: TGTGCCAGCAGCCCCCGTCCACAGGGGGCAGCGGATACGCAGTATTTT. This codes for CASSPRPQGAADTQYF.

The chain employs TRBV10-2 and TRBJ1-5; possible D gene TRBD1, 5 bases. The CDR3 totals 13 residues. Trimming took off 4 bases at V and 3 bases at J, with 7 bases between the two ends. The V gene's germline CDR1 is WSHSY and CDR2 SAAADI. The CDR3 bases are TGCGCCAGCAGTGGACAGTTCAATCAGCCCCAGCATTTT. Translation gives CASSGQFNQPQHF.

The chain recombines TRBV11-2 with TRBJ2-1, with 8 bases that match TRBD2. CDR3 length equals 14 residues. Germline CDR1 and CDR2: SGHAT and FQNNGV. V shed 6 bases and J 11 bases; nucleotides not matched to a gene: 12. CDR3 protein: CASRTFGRGAKQFF. The CDR3 coding sequence is TGTGCCAGCAGGACTTTCGGGCGGGGGGCAAAGCAGTTCTTC.